This T cell receptor (beta chain) was profiled in a study of memory CD4+ T cells and cytomegalovirus serostatus. Study details: This sample comes from healthy Belgian adults, fewer than 10 CMV seropositive, approximately 24 seronegative.

Only in-frame clones appear in the TCRdb table, and some are missing; sequencing was by immunoSEQ multiplex PCR. The table records tens of thousands of clones, around 77% of them present only once. Per germline, CDR1 SGHNT and CDR2 YYREEE (reference sequence). CDR3 length equals 14 residues. V lost 4 bases, J lost 7 bases, and 17 bases lay in between. Single viable CD3+CD4+CD8-CD45RO+ cells were sorted as the memory CD4+ T cells. Sequenced material: memory CD4+ T cells from blood. This clonotype was obtained from an adult in good health and CMV-seronegative. The chain couples TRBV5-4 to TRBJ1-2; weak D call: TRBD1 (6 bases). The CDR3 DNA reads TGTGCCAGCAGCATACCGACAGGTCTTTCTGGCTACACCTTC. It codes for CASSIPTGLSGYTF. The full variable domain, its missing parts supplied by reference TRBV5-4 and TRBJ1-2, is ETGVTQSPTHLIKTRGQQVTLRCSSQSGHNTVSWYQQALGQGPQFIFQYYREEENGRGNFPPRFSGLQFPNYSSELNVNALELDDSALYLCASSIPTGLSGYTFGSGTRLTVV.